The 5 T cell receptor beta chains reported below all come from one sample, sequenced in a study of cytomegalovirus exposure and HLA in healthy donors. Use of 60 Vbeta and 13 Jbeta primers characterized the PCR. Data came from immunoSEQ multiplex PCR; TCRdb stores just in-frame clones and leaves some out. This sample has approximately 110,000 clones; roughly 80% occur once, and the top ten carry over 7%. Sequenced material: PBMCs. The receptors shown here come from a woman aged 50 to 65 in good health and CMV-seropositive.

The V gene is TRBV6-5, the J gene TRBJ1-3, with D hard to call. Germline V gene data show CDR1 as MNHEY and CDR2 as SVGAGI. V was trimmed by 6 bases and J by 0 bases, leaving 9 bases between them. The CDR3 consists of 14 residues. CDR3 coding DNA: TGTGCCAGCAGCCCCGGGAGCTCTGGAAACACCATATATTTT. Amino acids: CASSPGSSGNTIYF.

V and J are TRBV19 and TRBJ2-5; D is possibly TRBD2 (6 bases). The end of the DNA is better explained by TRBJ2-7, so the J call may be wrong. The V gene's germline CDR1 is LNHDA and CDR2 SQIVND (reference sequence). The CDR3 consists of 14 residues. In DNA, the CDR3 is TGTGCCAGTAGTAATCTGGGGGGATCCTACGAGCAGTACTTC. As protein: CASSNLGGSYEQYF.

The sample holds one count of this clone. CDR3 sequence: CASSIDGGEQFF. The CDR3 coding sequence is TGTGCCAGTAGTATAGACGGAGGTGAGCAGTTCTTC. V gene TRBV19 combines with J gene TRBJ2-1; a possible D gene is TRBD2 (5 bases). Germline V gene lookup returns CDR1 LNHDA and CDR2 SQIVND (reference sequence). This CDR3 is 12 amino acids long. V lost 0 bases, J lost 9 bases, and 6 bases lay in between.

CDR3 region: CASLRDITNTEAFF. CDR3 coding DNA: TGTGCCAGCCTCCGGGACATTACGAACACTGAAGCTTTCTTT. The gene calls are TRBV2 and TRBJ1-1; D is perhaps TRBD1 (6 bases). This CDR3 region has 14 residues. Trimming removed 8 bases from V and 1 base from J, with 14 bases in between. Germline loops: CDR1 SNHLY, CDR2 FYNNEI.

The chain is built from TRBV6-5 and TRBJ1-2, with TRBD1 matching over 10 bases. The CDR3 consists of 15 residues. The J segment lost 7 bases and the V segment lost 1 base, leaving 6 bases of the junction unmatched. CDR1 is MNHEY and CDR2 is SVGAGI in the germline V gene. DNA for the CDR3: TGTGCCAGCAGTTACTGGCGACAGGGGGCCGCTGGCTACACCTTC. As protein: CASSYWRQGAAGYTF.